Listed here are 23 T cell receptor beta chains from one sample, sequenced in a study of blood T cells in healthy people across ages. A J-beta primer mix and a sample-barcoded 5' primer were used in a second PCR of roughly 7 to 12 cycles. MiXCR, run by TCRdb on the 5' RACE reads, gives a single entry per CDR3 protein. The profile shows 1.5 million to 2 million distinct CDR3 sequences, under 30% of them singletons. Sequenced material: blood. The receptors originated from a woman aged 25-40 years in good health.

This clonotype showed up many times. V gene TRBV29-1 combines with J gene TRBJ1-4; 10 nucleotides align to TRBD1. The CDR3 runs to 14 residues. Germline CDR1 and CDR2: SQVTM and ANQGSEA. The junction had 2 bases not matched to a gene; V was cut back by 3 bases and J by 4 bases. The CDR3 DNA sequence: TGCAGCGTTGAGGGGACAGGGGATAATGAAAAACTGTTTTTT. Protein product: CSVEGTGDNEKLFF.

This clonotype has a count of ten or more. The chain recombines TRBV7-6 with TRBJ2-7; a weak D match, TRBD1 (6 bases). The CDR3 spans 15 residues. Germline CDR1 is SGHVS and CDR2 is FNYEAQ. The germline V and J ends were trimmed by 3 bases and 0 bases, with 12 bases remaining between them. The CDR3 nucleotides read TGTGCCAGCAGCTTTGACAGGAACCCCTCCTACGAGCAGTACTTC. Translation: CASSFDRNPSYEQYF.

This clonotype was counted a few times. The CDR3 nucleotides read TGTGCCAGCAAGGGACAGACCCCGGAGCAGTACTTC. This codes for CASKGQTPEQYF. The chain recombines TRBV2 with TRBJ2-5; 7 nucleotides line up with TRBD1. The CDR3 is 12 amino acids. Losses at the gene ends were 7 bases for V and 11 bases for J; bases not matched to a gene: 10. Germline V lookup: CDR1 SNHLY, CDR2 FYNNEI.

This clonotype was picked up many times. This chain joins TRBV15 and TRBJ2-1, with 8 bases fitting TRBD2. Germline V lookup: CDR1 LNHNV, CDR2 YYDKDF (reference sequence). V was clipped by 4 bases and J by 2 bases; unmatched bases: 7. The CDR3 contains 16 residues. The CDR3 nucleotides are TGTGCCACCAGCAAGTCGACGGGGGGGCCCTACAATGAGCAGTTCTTC. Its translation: CATSKSTGGPYNEQFF.

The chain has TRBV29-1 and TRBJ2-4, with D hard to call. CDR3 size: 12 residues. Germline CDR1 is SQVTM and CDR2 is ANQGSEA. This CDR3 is CSSWALENIQYF. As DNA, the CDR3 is TGCTCGTCGTGGGCCCTGGAAAACATTCAGTACTTC.

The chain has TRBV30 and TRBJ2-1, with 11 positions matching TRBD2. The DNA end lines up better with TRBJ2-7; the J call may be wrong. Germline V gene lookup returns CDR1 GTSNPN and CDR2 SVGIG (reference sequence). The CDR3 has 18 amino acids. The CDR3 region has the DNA TGTGCCTGGAGTGTAGGGTGGATAGCGGGGGGGTTATACAATGAGCAGTACTTC. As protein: CAWSVGWIAGGLYNEQYF.

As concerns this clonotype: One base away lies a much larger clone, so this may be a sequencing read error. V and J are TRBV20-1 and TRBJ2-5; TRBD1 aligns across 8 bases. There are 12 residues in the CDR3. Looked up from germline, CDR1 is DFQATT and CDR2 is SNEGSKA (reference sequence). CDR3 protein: CRATDRGETQYF. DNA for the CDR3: TGCAGGGCCACAGACAGGGGAGAGACCCAGTACTTC.

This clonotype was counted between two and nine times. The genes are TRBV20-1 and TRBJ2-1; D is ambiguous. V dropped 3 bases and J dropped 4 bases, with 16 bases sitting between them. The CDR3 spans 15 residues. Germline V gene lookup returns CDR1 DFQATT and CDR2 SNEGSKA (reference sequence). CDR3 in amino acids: CSARETLASYNEQFF. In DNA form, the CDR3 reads TGCAGTGCTAGGGAGACTCTCGCCAGTTACAATGAGCAGTTCTTC.

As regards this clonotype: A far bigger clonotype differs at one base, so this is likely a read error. CDR3 nucleotide sequence: TGTGCCAGCAGTTTACTCTCCTCCTACGGGCAGTACTTC. Protein: CASSLLSSYGQYF. The chain is built from TRBV12-3 or TRBV12-4 and TRBJ2-7; no firm D call. This CDR3 has 13 residues.

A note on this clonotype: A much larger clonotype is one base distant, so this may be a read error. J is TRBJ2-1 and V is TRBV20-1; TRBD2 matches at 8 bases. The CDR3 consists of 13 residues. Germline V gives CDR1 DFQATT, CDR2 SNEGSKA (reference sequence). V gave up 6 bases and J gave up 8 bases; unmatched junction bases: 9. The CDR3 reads CSASGTRSYEQFF. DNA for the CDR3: TGCAGTGCGTCCGGGACTAGGTCCTATGAGCAGTTCTTC.

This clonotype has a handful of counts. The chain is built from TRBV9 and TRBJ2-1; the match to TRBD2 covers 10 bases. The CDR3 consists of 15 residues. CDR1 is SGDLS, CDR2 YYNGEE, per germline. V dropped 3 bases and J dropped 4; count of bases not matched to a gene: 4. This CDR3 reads CASSASGGNYNEQFF. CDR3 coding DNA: TGTGCCAGCAGCGCTAGCGGGGGAAATTACAATGAGCAGTTCTTC.

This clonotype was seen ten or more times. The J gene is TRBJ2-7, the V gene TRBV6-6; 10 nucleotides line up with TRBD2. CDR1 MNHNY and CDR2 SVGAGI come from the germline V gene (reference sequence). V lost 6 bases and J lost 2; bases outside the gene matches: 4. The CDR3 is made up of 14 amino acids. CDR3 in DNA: TGTGCCAGCAGACCTACTAGCGGGGCCTACGAGCAGTACTTC. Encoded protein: CASRPTSGAYEQYF.

The CDR3 loop reads CASSQVILAKNIQYF. DNA of the CDR3: TGCGCCAGCAGCCAAGTTATACTAGCCAAAAACATTCAGTACTTC. J is TRBJ2-4 and V is TRBV4-1; D remains ambiguous. The CDR3 loop spans 15 amino acids. V was shortened by 1 base and J by 0 bases, with 7 bases between the two germline ends. Per the germline V gene, CDR1 is MGHRA and CDR2 is YSYEKL.

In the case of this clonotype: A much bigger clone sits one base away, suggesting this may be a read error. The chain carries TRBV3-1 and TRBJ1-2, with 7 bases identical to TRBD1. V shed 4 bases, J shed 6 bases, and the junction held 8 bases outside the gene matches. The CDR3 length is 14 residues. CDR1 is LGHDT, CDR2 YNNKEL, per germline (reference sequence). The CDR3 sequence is CASSPTGVGDGYTF. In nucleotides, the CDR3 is TGTGCCAGCAGCCCCACAGGGGTAGGGGATGGCTACACCTTC.

The CDR3 sequence: CASSPGAGPNEQFF. In DNA, the CDR3 is TGTGCCAGCAGCCCAGGGGCAGGGCCTAATGAGCAGTTCTTC. This sequence joins TRBV11-3 and TRBJ2-1; D might be TRBD1 (6 bases). Germline V gene data show CDR1 as SGHNT and CDR2 as YENEEA. The CDR3 is 14 residues long. Trimming stripped 5 bases from V and 7 bases from J, with 15 bases between.

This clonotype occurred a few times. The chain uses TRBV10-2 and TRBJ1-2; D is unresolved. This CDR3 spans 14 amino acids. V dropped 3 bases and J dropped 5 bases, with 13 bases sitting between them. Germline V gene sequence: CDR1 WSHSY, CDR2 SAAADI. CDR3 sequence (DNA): TGCGCCAGCAGTGAAGTTAGAGGATCTTATGGCTACACCTTC. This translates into CASSEVRGSYGYTF.

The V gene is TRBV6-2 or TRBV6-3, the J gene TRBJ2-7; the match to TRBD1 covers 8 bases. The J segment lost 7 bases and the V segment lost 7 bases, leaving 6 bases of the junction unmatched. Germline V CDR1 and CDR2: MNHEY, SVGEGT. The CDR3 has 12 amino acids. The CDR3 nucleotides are TGTGCCAGCACCCAGGGGGCGCGGGAGCAGTACTTC. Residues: CASTQGAREQYF.

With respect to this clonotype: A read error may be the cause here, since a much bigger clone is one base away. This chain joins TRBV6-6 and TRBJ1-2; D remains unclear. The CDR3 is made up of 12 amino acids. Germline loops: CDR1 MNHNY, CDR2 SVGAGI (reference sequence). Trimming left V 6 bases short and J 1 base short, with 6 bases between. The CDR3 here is CASSHDNYGYTF. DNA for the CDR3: TGTGCCAGCAGCCACGATAACTATGGCTACACCTTC.

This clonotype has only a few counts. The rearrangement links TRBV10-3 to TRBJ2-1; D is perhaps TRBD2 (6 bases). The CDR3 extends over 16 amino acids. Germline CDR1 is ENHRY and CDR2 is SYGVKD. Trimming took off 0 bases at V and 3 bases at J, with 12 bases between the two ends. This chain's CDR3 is CAISESGGRFYNEQFF. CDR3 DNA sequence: TGTGCCATCAGTGAGTCCGGGGGAAGGTTCTACAATGAGCAGTTCTTC.

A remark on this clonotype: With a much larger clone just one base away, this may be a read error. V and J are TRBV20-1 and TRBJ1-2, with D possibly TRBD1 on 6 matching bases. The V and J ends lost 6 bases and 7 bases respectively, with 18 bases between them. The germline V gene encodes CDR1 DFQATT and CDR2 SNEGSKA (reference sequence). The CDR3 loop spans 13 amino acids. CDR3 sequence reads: CSALSGGGAGYTF. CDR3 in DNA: TGCAGTGCCCTGTCGGGGGGCGGGGCTGGCTACACCTTC.

CDR3 protein: CSATSIGSPYNEQFF. In DNA, the CDR3 is TGCAGTGCTACCTCTATAGGGAGTCCCTACAATGAGCAGTTCTTC. The chain is built from TRBV20-1 and TRBJ2-1; possibly TRBD2 for D (5 bases). The CDR3 has 15 amino acids. Germline V gives CDR1 DFQATT, CDR2 SNEGSKA (reference sequence). The V end lost 4 bases, the J end lost 2 bases, and 15 bases lay between the germline ends.

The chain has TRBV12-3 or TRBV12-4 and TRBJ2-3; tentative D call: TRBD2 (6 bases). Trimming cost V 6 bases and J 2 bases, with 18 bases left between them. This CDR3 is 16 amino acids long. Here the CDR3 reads CASSESVGTYTDTQYF. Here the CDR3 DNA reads TGTGCCAGCAGCGAGAGCGTTGGGACTTACACAGATACGCAGTATTTT.

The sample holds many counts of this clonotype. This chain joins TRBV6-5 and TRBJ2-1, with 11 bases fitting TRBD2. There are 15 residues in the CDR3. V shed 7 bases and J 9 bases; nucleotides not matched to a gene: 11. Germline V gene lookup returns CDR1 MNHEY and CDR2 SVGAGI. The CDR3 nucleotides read TGTGCCAGCACCCGAACTAGCGGGAGTAAGGTTGAGCAGTTCTTC. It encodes CASTRTSGSKVEQFF.